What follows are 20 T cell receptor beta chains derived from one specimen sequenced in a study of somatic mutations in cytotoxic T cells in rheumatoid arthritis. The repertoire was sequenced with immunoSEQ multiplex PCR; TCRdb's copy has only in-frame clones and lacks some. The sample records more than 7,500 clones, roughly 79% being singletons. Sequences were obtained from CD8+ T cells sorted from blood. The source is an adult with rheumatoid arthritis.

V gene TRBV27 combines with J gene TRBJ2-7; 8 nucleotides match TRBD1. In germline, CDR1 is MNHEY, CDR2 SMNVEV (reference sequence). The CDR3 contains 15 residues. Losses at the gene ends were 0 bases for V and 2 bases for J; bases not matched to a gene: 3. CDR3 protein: CASSLSGTGAYEQYF. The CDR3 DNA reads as TGTGCCAGCAGTTTATCCGGGACAGGAGCCTACGAGCAGTACTTC.

The CDR3 DNA reads as TGTGCCAGCAGTTTAGCGGGAGGGGAATACAATGAGCAGTTCTTC. It translates to CASSLAGGEYNEQFF. The rearrangement joins TRBV27 to TRBJ2-1; TRBD2 matches at 9 bases. This CDR3 region has 15 residues. CDR1 is MNHEY, CDR2 SMNVEV, per germline (reference sequence). V was clipped by 2 bases and J by 4 bases; unmatched bases: 3.

The CDR3 sequence is CASSLAKYEQYF. The CDR3, as DNA: TGTGCCAGCAGCTTGGCCAAATACGAGCAGTACTTC. The gene calls are TRBV5-6 and TRBJ2-7; the D is unclear. From germline, CDR1 is SGHDT and CDR2 YYEEEE. CDR3 length: 12 residues. The V end lost 0 bases, the J end lost 4 bases, and 5 bases lay between the germline ends.

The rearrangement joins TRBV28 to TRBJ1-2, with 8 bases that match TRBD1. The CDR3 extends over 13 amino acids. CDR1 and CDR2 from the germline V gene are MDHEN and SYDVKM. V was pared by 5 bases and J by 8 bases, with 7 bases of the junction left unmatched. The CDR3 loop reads CASSPRTGSGYTF. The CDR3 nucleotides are TGTGCCAGCAGTCCCCGGACAGGGAGCGGCTACACCTTC.

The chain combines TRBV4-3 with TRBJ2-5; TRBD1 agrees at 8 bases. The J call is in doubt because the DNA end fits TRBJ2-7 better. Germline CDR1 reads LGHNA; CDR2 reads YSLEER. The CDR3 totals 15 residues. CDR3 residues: CASSPSLDRAYEQYF. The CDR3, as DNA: TGCGCCAGCAGCCCTTCCTTGGACAGGGCCTACGAGCAGTACTTC.

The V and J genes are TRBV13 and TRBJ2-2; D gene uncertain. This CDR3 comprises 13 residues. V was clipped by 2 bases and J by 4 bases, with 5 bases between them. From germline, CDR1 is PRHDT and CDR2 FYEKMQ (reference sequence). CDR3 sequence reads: CASSLRGTGELFF. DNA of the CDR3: TGTGCCAGCAGCTTACGCGGCACCGGGGAGCTGTTTTTT.

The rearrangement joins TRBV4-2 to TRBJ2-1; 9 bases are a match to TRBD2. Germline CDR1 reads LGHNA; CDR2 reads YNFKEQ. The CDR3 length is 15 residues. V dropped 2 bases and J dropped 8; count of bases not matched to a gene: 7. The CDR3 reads CASSQLSGGRYEQFF. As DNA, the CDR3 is TGTGCCAGCAGCCAACTGAGCGGGGGGAGGTATGAGCAGTTCTTC.

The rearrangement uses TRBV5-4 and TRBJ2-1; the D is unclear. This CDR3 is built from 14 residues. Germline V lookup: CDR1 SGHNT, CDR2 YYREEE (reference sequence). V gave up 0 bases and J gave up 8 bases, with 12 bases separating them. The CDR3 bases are TGTGCCAGCAGCTTGGCCAACCAGCGCTATGAGCAGTTCTTC. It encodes CASSLANQRYEQFF.

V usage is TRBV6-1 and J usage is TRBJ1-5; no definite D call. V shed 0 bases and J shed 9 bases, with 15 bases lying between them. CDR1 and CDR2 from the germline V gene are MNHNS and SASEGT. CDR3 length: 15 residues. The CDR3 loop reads CASSEAETSSGPQHF. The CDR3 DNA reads TGTGCCAGCAGTGAAGCAGAGACGAGCTCGGGGCCCCAGCATTTT.

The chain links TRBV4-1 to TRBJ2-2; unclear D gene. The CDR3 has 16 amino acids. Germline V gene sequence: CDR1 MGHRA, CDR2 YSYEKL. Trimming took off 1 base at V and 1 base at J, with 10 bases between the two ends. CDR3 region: CASSQVAPKNTGELFF. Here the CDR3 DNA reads TGCGCCAGCAGCCAAGTCGCCCCAAAGAACACCGGGGAGCTGTTTTTT.

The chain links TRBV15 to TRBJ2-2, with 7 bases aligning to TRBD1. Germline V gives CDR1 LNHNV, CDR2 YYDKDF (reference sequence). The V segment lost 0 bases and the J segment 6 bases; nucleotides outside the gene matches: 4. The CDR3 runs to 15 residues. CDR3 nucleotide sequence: TGTGCCACCAGCAGAGATCTACAGGGGCCCGGGGAGCTGTTTTTT. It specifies CATSRDLQGPGELFF.

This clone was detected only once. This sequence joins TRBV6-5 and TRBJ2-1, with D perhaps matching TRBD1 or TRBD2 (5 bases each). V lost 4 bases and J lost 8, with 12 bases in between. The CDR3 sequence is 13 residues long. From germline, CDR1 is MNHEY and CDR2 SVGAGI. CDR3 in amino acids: CASSSGGPDEQFF. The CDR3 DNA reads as TGTGCCAGCAGTTCTGGGGGTCCGGATGAGCAGTTCTTC.

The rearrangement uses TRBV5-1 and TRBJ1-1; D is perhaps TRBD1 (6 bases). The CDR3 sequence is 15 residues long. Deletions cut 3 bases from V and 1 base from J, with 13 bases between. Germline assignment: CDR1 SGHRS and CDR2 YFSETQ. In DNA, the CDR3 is TGCGCCAGCAGCTCCTCGCAGGGGCCGAACACTGAAGCTTTCTTT. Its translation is CASSSSQGPNTEAFF.

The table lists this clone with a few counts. The CDR3 loop reads CASSMFGGGSYNEQFF. For the CDR3, the DNA is TGTGCCAGTAGTATGTTTGGGGGGGGCTCCTACAATGAGCAGTTCTTC. This sequence joins TRBV19 and TRBJ2-1; 7 positions agree with TRBD2. CDR3 length: 16 residues. Germline CDR1 and CDR2: LNHDA and SQIVND (reference sequence). J gave up 0 bases and V 3 bases, and 5 bases lay outside the gene matches.

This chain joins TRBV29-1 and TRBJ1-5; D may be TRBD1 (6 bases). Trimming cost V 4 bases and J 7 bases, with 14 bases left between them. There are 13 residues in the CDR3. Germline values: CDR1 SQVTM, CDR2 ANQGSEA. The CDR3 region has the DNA TGCAGCGTTGCGCCAGGGGCGAAACAGCCCCAGCATTTT. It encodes CSVAPGAKQPQHF.

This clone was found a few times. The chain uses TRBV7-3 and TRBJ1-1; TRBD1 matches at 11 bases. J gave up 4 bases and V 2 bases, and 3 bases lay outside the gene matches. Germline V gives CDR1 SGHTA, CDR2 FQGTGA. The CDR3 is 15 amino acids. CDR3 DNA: TGTGCCAGCAGCTTAGGCGGGACAGGGGGCACTGAAGCTTTCTTT. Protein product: CASSLGGTGGTEAFF. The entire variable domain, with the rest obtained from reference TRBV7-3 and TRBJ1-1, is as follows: GAGVSQTPSNKVTEKGKYVELRCDPISGHTALYWYRQSLGQGPEFLIYFQGTGAADDSGLPNDRFFAVRPEGSVSTLKIQRTERGDSAVYLCASSLGGTGGTEAFFGQGTRLTVV.

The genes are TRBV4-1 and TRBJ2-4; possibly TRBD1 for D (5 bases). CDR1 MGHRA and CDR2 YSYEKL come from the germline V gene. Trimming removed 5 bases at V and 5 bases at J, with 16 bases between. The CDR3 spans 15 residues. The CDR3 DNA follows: TGCGCCAGCAGCGTCCGGGCGTCAGGGCAAAACATTCAGTACTTC. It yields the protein CASSVRASGQNIQYF.

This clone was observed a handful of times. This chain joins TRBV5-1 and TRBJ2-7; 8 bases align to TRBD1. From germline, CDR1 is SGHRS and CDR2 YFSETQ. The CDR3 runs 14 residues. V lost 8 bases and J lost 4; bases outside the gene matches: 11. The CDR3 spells CASSRETGVYEQYF. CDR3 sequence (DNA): TGCGCCAGTAGCCGGGAGACAGGGGTGTACGAGCAGTACTTC.

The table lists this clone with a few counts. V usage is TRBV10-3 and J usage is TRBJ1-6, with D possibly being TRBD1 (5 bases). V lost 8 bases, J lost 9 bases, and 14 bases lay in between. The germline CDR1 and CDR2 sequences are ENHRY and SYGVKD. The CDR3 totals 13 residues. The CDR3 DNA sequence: TGTGCCATCCGACAGATAATGGGTTCACCCCTCCACTTT. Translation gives CAIRQIMGSPLHF.

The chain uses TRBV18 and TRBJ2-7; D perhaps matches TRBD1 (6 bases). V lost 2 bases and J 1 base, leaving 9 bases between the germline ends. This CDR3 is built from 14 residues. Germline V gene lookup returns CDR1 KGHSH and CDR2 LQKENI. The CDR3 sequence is CASSPERGSYEQYF. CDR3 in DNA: TGTGCCAGCTCACCAGAAAGGGGGTCCTACGAGCAGTACTTC.